This is a list of T cell receptor beta chains from one sample in a study of blood T cell repertoires in COVID-19. TCRdb keeps only in-frame clones here, not all; method: immunoSEQ multiplex PCR. In the table there are some 230,000 clones, roughly four fifths of which are singletons. The sequencing input was PBMCs or T cells enriched from blood (not recorded which). The receptors come from a woman aged 40 to 49 with acute COVID-19. The conserved cysteine and the conserved F or W are not part of the CDR3 here. D genes are given only for firm matches.

J | V | D | CDR3
TRBJ2-1 | TRBV18 | - | ASSPGPSMHNEQF
TRBJ2-1 | TRBV19 | TRBD2 | ASSIRLAGDNEQF
TRBJ2-4 | TRBV27 | TRBD2 | ASSLGASGRGSIQY
TRBJ1-5 | TRBV18 | - | ASSPKGDQPQH
TRBJ2-7 | TRBV28 | TRBD1 | ASSFIRTGAFYEQY
TRBJ2-2 | TRBV4-1 | TRBD2 | ASSQRTSGRTNTGELF
TRBJ1-2 | TRBV3-1/TRBV3-2 | - | ASRIQGSYGYT
TRBJ2-7 | TRBV11-2 | - | ASTPQGNYEQY
TRBJ2-3 | TRBV30 | - | AWSVLGGRSTDTQY
TRBJ2-1 | TRBV7-9 | - | ASSLNSYNEQF
TRBJ2-1 | TRBV9 | TRBD1 | ASSVDRGFDEQF
TRBJ1-4 | TRBV10-3 | - | ASPWRGTIEKLF
TRBJ2-5 | TRBV2 | TRBD2 | ASRWTSGQETQY
TRBJ2-7 | TRBV6-2/TRBV6-3 | TRBD2 | ASSSLMREKSEQY
TRBJ2-4 | TRBV27 | TRBD1 | ASSQGQRVDIQY
TRBJ1-4 | TRBV7-2 | - | ASSGRDIPSTNEKLF
TRBJ1-5 | TRBV5-5 | - | ASSLATVPNLPQH
TRBJ1-3 | TRBV7-3 | - | ASSLTGGTIY
TRBJ2-1 | TRBV20-1 | TRBD1 | SANRGNEQF
TRBJ2-5 | TRBV9 | - | ASSSPGETQY
TRBJ1-3 | TRBV6-5 | - | ATKWELHSGNTIY
TRBJ2-1 | TRBV7-2 | TRBD2 | ASSSSGPYNEQF
TRBJ2-1 | TRBV5-1 | TRBD2 | ASRLTTSGRAWEQF
TRBJ2-7 | TRBV5-1 | TRBD1 | ASSVGQGADEQY
TRBJ2-7 | TRBV30 | TRBD1 | AWSRTGNEQY
TRBJ1-3 | TRBV5-4 | - | ASSPATAGNTIY
TRBJ2-4 | TRBV10-3 | - | AISGGDLENIQY